The 22 T cell receptor beta chains listed next were all sequenced from one sample in a study of human T cells and chemical hapten exposure. Documented time point: pre-sensitization, week 0. Indicated treatment: therapeutic diphenylcyclopropenone sensitization with weekly scalp DPC. TCRdb called the RACE reads again in MiXCR, with one record for every CDR3 protein. The data hold tens of thousands of distinct CDR3 sequences, with about 10% observed a single time. Material: whole blood, obtained in connection with sensitization to the hapten diphenylcyclopropenone (DPC). These receptors were collected from a man younger than 45 with alopecia areata. Some clones in this sample may be carry-over from other donors' samples.

The chain joins TRBV10-1 to TRBJ2-1; D may match TRBD1 or TRBD2 (6 bases each). CDR1 and CDR2 from the germline V gene are WNHNN and SYGVQD (reference sequence). V was clipped by 4 bases and J by 4 bases, with 11 bases between them. This CDR3 is built from 14 residues. The CDR3 sequence: CASSGGAPYNEQFF. CDR3 bases: TGCGCCAGCAGTGGGGGGGCGCCGTACAATGAGCAGTTCTTC.

The sample holds many counts of this clonotype. The chain carries TRBV9 and TRBJ2-3; 8 bases align to TRBD1. The CDR3 contains 16 residues. Germline lookup yields CDR1 SGDLS and CDR2 YYNGEE. With 0 bases clipped from V and 2 bases from J, the junction kept 5 bases outside the gene matches. Here the CDR3 reads CASSVDGQGPTDTQYF. CDR3 sequence (DNA): TGTGCCAGCAGCGTAGACGGACAGGGACCCACAGATACGCAGTATTTT.

This clonotype has at least ten counts. The rearrangement uses TRBV12-3 or TRBV12-4 and TRBJ2-1; D is unresolved. The CDR3 is 13 amino acids. The ends were cut back, 1 base at V and 7 bases at J, with 8 bases in the middle. The CDR3 region is CASSLDGGNEQFF. The CDR3 DNA sequence: TGTGCCAGCAGTTTAGACGGCGGAAATGAGCAGTTCTTC.

This clonotype was seen only a few times. The rearrangement links TRBV6-6 to TRBJ1-1; 8 nucleotides align to TRBD1. Germline trimming cut 5 bases from V and 1 base from J; bases unmatched to any gene: 3. The CDR3 length is 14 residues. Germline CDR1 is MNHNY and CDR2 is SVGAGI (reference sequence). For the CDR3, the DNA is TGTGCCAGCAGTAAAGACAGGGGGAACACTGAAGCTTTCTTT. Encoded protein: CASSKDRGNTEAFF.

This chain uses TRBV9 with TRBJ1-2, with unresolved D. The CDR3 covers 12 residues. Germline V gene sequence: CDR1 SGDLS, CDR2 YYNGEE. V shed 5 bases and J shed 7 bases, with 12 bases lying between them. CDR3 amino acids: CASSQPVLGYTF. In nucleotides, the CDR3 is TGTGCCAGCAGTCAACCAGTCCTTGGCTACACCTTC. Looking up the rest from reference TRBV9 and TRBJ1-2 gives the full variable domain: DSGVTQTPKHLITATGQRVTLRCSPRSGDLSVYWYQQSLDQGLQFLIQYYNGEERAKGNILERFSAQQFPDLHSELNLSSLELGDSALYFCASSQPVLGYTFGSGTRLTVV.

This clonotype has just a few counts. This chain joins TRBV7-9 and TRBJ1-2, with 9 bases fitting TRBD1. Germline assignment: CDR1 SEHNR and CDR2 FQNEAQ (reference sequence). The CDR3 is 13 residues long. Losses at the gene ends were 2 bases for V and 8 bases for J; bases not matched to a gene: 3. The CDR3 DNA follows: TGTGCCAGCAGCTTATCACAGGGGGCAGGCTACACCTTC. It translates to CASSLSQGAGYTF.

This CDR3 is CASSLDQGYEQFF. The CDR3 DNA sequence: TGTGCCAGCAGCTTAGACCAGGGCTATGAGCAGTTCTTC. The chain uses TRBV11-2 and TRBJ2-1, with D tentatively TRBD1 (5 bases). V gave up 0 bases and J gave up 8 bases, with 8 bases separating them. The CDR3 runs 13 residues. Germline values: CDR1 SGHAT, CDR2 FQNNGV.

The V and J genes are TRBV7-9 and TRBJ1-3, with D unresolved. Trimming removed 5 bases from V and 0 bases from J, with 8 bases in between. The germline V gene encodes CDR1 SEHNR and CDR2 FQNEAQ (reference sequence). The CDR3 is 14 residues long. CDR3 protein: CASSAEVSGNTIYF. The CDR3 nucleotides are TGTGCCAGCAGCGCGGAAGTCTCTGGAAACACCATATATTTT.

The chain employs TRBV11-2 and TRBJ2-7; D unresolved. The CDR3 sequence is 14 residues long. CDR1 is SGHAT and CDR2 is FQNNGV in the germline V gene. Trimming left V 3 bases short and J 6 bases short, with 15 bases between. The CDR3 DNA is TGTGCCAGCAGCTTTTTTTTACCCCCCGGCGAGCAGTACTTC. This translates into CASSFFLPPGEQYF.

This clonotype has a count of ten or more. The chain uses TRBV3-1 and TRBJ1-1, with TRBD1 as a possible D gene (6 bases). CDR1 and CDR2 (germline): LGHDT, YNNKEL (reference sequence). Between the trimmed V and J ends, which lost 3 bases and 9 bases, there was a span of 14 bases. CDR3 length: 13 residues. The CDR3 loop is CASSQGEQGKAFF. CDR3 coding DNA: TGTGCCAGCAGCCAGGGGGAACAGGGAAAAGCTTTCTTT.

This clonotype showed up many times. V is TRBV5-1 and J is TRBJ2-5; D remains unclear. The CDR3 has 15 residues. The ends were cut back, 2 bases at V and 2 bases at J, with 13 bases in the middle. In germline, CDR1 is SGHRS, CDR2 YFSETQ. The CDR3 coding sequence is TGCGCCAGCAGCTTTAACGTAGGGTATCAAGAGACCCAGTACTTC. This encodes CASSFNVGYQETQYF. Filled out from reference TRBV5-1 and TRBJ2-5, the complete variable domain reads KAGVTQTPRYLIKTRGQQVTLSCSPISGHRSVSWYQQTPGQGLQFLFEYFSETQRNKGNFPGRFSGRQFSNSRSEMNVSTLELGDSALYLCASSFNVGYQETQYFGPGTRLLVL.

This clonotype appeared many times. V is TRBV2 and J is TRBJ2-3; 9 positions match TRBD2. This CDR3 has 14 residues. Looked up from germline, CDR1 is SNHLY and CDR2 is FYNNEI. J gave up 2 bases and V 8 bases, and 5 bases lay outside the gene matches. CDR3 nucleotides: TGTGCCAGCCGGACTAGCGTACACACAGATACGCAGTATTTT. Translated: CASRTSVHTDTQYF.

Concerning this clonotype itself: The junction differs from germline at one of its ends, possibly a read error. The chain combines TRBV12-3 or TRBV12-4 with TRBJ2-3, with TRBD2 identical over 11 bases. The CDR3 covers 13 residues. The CDR3: CASSIAGGPTQYF. The CDR3 DNA follows: TGTGCCAGCAGTATAGCGGGAGGGCCTACGCAGTATTTT.

This clonotype was seen ten or more times. The chain joins TRBV6-1 to TRBJ1-4; no definite D call. Trimming removed 0 bases at V and 4 bases at J, with 3 bases between. CDR3 length equals 13 residues. CDR1 is MNHNS and CDR2 is SASEGT in the germline V gene. DNA for the CDR3: TGTGCCAGCAGTGAAGCGCGTAATGAAAAACTGTTTTTT. It translates to CASSEARNEKLFF.

In its sample, this clonotype was seen many times. This rearrangement joins TRBV3-1 to TRBJ1-2, with no clear D. The CDR3 has 16 residues. The germline V gene has CDR1 LGHDT and CDR2 YNNKEL (reference sequence). V dropped 5 bases and J dropped 0 bases, with 16 bases sitting between them. DNA of the CDR3: TGTGCCAGCAGCGGAAGAGTCCGCGGGGCTAACTATGGCTACACCTTC. Translation: CASSGRVRGANYGYTF.

This clonotype turned up a few times. The chain is built from TRBV12-3 or TRBV12-4 and TRBJ2-2; D is ambiguous. The V end lost 5 bases, the J end lost 0 bases, and 7 bases lay between the germline ends. The CDR3 extends over 14 amino acids. CDR3 nucleotides: TGTGCCAGCAGTCTTCGGGCGAACACCGGGGAGCTGTTTTTT. Translation gives CASSLRANTGELFF.

This clonotype was counted ten times or more. The V and J genes are TRBV4-3 and TRBJ2-1; D not certain. Per germline, CDR1 LGHNA and CDR2 YSLEER. CDR3 length: 13 amino acids. V gave up 2 bases and J gave up 4 bases, with 6 bases separating them. The CDR3 sequence is CASSQHEYNEQFF. CDR3 coding DNA: TGCGCCAGCAGCCAACATGAGTACAATGAGCAGTTCTTC.

About this clonotype: This could be a read error, since a much larger clone is one nucleotide away. Here the CDR3 reads CATGLVDTGELFF. In DNA, the CDR3 is TGTGCCACAGGACTAGTGGACACCGGGGAGCTGTTTTTT. This rearrangement joins TRBV6-6 to TRBJ2-2; 7 bases align to TRBD2. The CDR3 totals 13 residues. Per germline, CDR1 MNHNY and CDR2 SVGAGI (reference sequence). V shed 10 bases, J shed 3 bases, and the junction held 5 bases outside the gene matches.

This clonotype was observed at least ten times. V usage is TRBV9 and J usage is TRBJ2-3, with no clear D. Germline lookup yields CDR1 SGDLS and CDR2 YYNGEE. The length of the CDR3 is 13 residues. V lost 6 bases, J lost 2 bases, and 10 bases lay in between. The CDR3 bases are TGTGCCAGCAAACCTTACCACACAGATACGCAGTATTTT. Translating it yields CASKPYHTDTQYF.

This clonotype was counted many times. The chain is built from TRBV19 and TRBJ2-3; 11 positions match TRBD2. V dropped 6 bases and J dropped 2; count of bases not matched to a gene: 4. CDR1 and CDR2 from the germline V gene are LNHDA and SQIVND (reference sequence). CDR3 length: 15 residues. CDR3 loop: CASRVGLAATDTQYF. The CDR3 DNA reads TGTGCCAGTAGAGTGGGACTAGCGGCCACAGATACGCAGTATTTT.

In this sample, this clonotype turned up many times. The chain combines TRBV5-1 with TRBJ1-6; D is perhaps TRBD1 (5 bases). Trimming shortened V by 1 base and J by 7 bases, and 15 bases separated the two germline ends. CDR3 size: 16 residues. Germline V CDR1 and CDR2: SGHRS, YFSETQ. The CDR3 spells CASSLWARDANSPLHF. The CDR3 bases are TGCGCCAGCAGCTTGTGGGCCCGGGACGCCAATTCACCCCTCCACTTT.

Turning to this clonotype: One junction end disagrees with the germline gene, perhaps due to a read error. The chain uses TRBV5-1 and TRBJ2-5; a weak D match, TRBD2 (5 bases). CDR1 and CDR2 from the germline V gene are SGHRS and YFSETQ. The CDR3 is 13 amino acids. The CDR3 reads CPSSIRETETQYF. As DNA, the CDR3 is TGCCCCAGCAGCATCCGGGAAACAGAGACCCAGTACTTC. Using reference TRBV5-1 and TRBJ2-5 for the parts outside the CDR3, the full variable domain is KAGVTQTPRYLIKTRGQQVTLSCSPISGHRSVSWYQQTPGQGLQFLFEYFSETQRNKGNFPGRFSGRQFSNSRSEMNVSTLELGDSALYLCPSSIRETETQYFGPGTRLLVL.